The 27 T cell receptor beta chains below were found in one sample sequenced in a study of identifying expanded T cells in peripheral blood. Sequencing used immunoSEQ multiplex PCR; TCRdb keeps in-frame clones, though not all of them. The data hold 55,000 to 80,000 clones, with about 85% observed a single time. The sequenced sample consisted of blood. These TCRs come from a person aged 18 to 75 in good health.

The chain has TRBV5-5 and TRBJ2-1; TRBD2 matches 13 bases. CDR1 and CDR2 from the germline V gene are SGHKS and YYEKEE (reference sequence). The CDR3 length is 15 residues. With 4 bases clipped from V and 4 bases from J, the junction kept 2 bases outside the gene matches. CDR3 DNA: TGTGCCAGCAGCGGGGGACTAGCGGGATACAATGAGCAGTTCTTC. This encodes CASSGGLAGYNEQFF.

J is TRBJ2-1 and V is TRBV21-1; the table names TRBD2, a call not compared with the DNA. TRBV21-1 is an annotated pseudogene. This CDR3 has 14 residues. The CDR3 nucleotides are TGTGCCAGCAGCAGGGGACTAGCGGACAATGAGCAGTTCTTC. This encodes CASSRGLADNEQFF.

The chain joins TRBV5-8 to TRBJ2-2; D unclear. Germline lookup yields CDR1 SGHTS and CDR2 YDEGEE. The CDR3 sequence is 13 residues long. V lost 2 bases and J lost 6, with 8 bases in between. The CDR3 nucleotides are TGTGCCAGCAGCTTAATAACCCCCGGGGAGCTGTTTTTT. Translating gives CASSLITPGELFF.

The V call is TRBV11-2, the J call TRBJ2-1; TRBD2 agrees at 12 bases. Germline assignment: CDR1 SGHAT and CDR2 FQNNGV. The CDR3 is 16 residues long. The J segment lost 2 bases and the V segment lost 5 bases, leaving 4 bases of the junction unmatched. The CDR3 bases are TGTGCCAGCAGCGTGACTAGCGGGAGTACCTACAATGAGCAGTTCTTC. This sequence encodes CASSVTSGSTYNEQFF.

This sequence joins TRBV5-5 and TRBJ2-2, with 8 bases aligning to TRBD2. The CDR3 extends over 17 amino acids. CDR1 SGHKS and CDR2 YYEKEE come from the germline V gene (reference sequence). After removal of 6 bases from V and 6 bases from J, the junction contained 16 bases not matched to a gene. The CDR3 DNA reads TGTGCCAGCACCACCTCTGCTGGACTAGCAAACCCCGGGGAGCTGTTTTTT. Its protein is CASTTSAGLANPGELFF.

The chain combines TRBV19 with TRBJ1-3; D unresolved. The CDR3 consists of 14 residues. Germline loops: CDR1 LNHDA, CDR2 SQIVND (reference sequence). V dropped 5 bases and J dropped 1 base, with 9 bases sitting between them. CDR3 sequence reads: CASSSDKSGNTIYF. CDR3 DNA: TGTGCCAGTAGTTCCGACAAATCTGGAAACACCATATATTTT.

This rearrangement joins TRBV19 to TRBJ2-5, with 9 bases matching TRBD1. Losses at the gene ends were 1 base for V and 3 bases for J; bases not matched to a gene: 6. Germline V gene data show CDR1 as LNHDA and CDR2 as SQIVND (reference sequence). CDR3 length: 16 amino acids. The CDR3 nucleotides read TGTGCCAGTAGTATAGCGGGGACAGGGCTAGAAGAGACCCAGTACTTC. It is translated as CASSIAGTGLEETQYF.

The chain is built from TRBV4-1 and TRBJ2-7; 10 bases line up with TRBD2. V shed 1 base and J 4 bases; nucleotides not matched to a gene: 7. The CDR3 loop spans 16 amino acids. Germline-derived CDR1 and CDR2 are MGHRA and YSYEKL. This CDR3 reads CASSQVPGLARYEQYF. The CDR3, as DNA: TGCGCCAGCAGCCAAGTTCCGGGACTAGCGCGTTACGAGCAGTACTTC.

This chain joins TRBV28 and TRBJ1-2; unclear D gene. The V gene lost 1 base and the J gene lost 4 bases, with 10 bases spanning the gap. The CDR3 spans 14 residues. Looked up from germline, CDR1 is MDHEN and CDR2 is SYDVKM. The CDR3 coding sequence is TGTGCCAGCAGTTTATTGAAGTGGATCTATGGCTACACCTTC. Translating it yields CASSLLKWIYGYTF.

This clone was counted a single time. The chain combines TRBV19 with TRBJ2-2; D might be TRBD1 or TRBD2, each matching 5 bases. V was trimmed by 3 bases and J by 7 bases, leaving 24 bases between them. From germline, CDR1 is LNHDA and CDR2 SQIVND (reference sequence). The CDR3 is made up of 18 amino acids. CDR3 loop: CASSIIARVRERFGELFF. CDR3 DNA: TGTGCCAGTAGTATTATCGCCCGCGTCAGGGAGAGGTTCGGGGAGCTGTTTTTT.

The chain uses TRBV5-6 and TRBJ2-4, with D tentatively TRBD2 (5 bases). Germline-derived CDR1 and CDR2 are SGHDT and YYEEEE. Trimming pared 4 bases from V and 5 bases from J, leaving 16 bases between. The CDR3 length is 15 residues. The CDR3 reads CASSTASGNQNIQYF. The CDR3 coding sequence is TGTGCCAGCAGCACCGCCAGCGGAAACCAAAACATTCAGTACTTC.

By sample fraction, this clone is medium-sized. The chain employs TRBV19 and TRBJ2-7, with D possibly TRBD1 on 6 matching bases. Trimming pared 4 bases from V and 2 bases from J, leaving 15 bases between. CDR3 length equals 15 residues. CDR1 is LNHDA, CDR2 SQIVND, per germline (reference sequence). CDR3 sequence (DNA): TGTGCCAGTAGTACCTCCTCGGGACAAACCTACGAGCAGTACTTC. Amino acid sequence: CASSTSSGQTYEQYF.

The gene calls are TRBV7-8 and TRBJ2-5; D call uncertain. The CDR3 spans 13 residues. Per the germline V gene, CDR1 is SGHVS and CDR2 is FQNEAQ. V was cut by 5 bases and J by 5 bases, with 12 bases left in between. CDR3 loop: CASSRDRGETQYF. Here the CDR3 DNA reads TGTGCCAGCAGCAGAGACCGTGGTGAGACCCAGTACTTC.

The gene calls are TRBV7-3 and TRBJ1-1; D uncertain. Germline V gives CDR1 SGHTA, CDR2 FQGTGA. Deletions cut 2 bases from V and 3 bases from J, with 13 bases between. The CDR3 has 15 residues. The CDR3 nucleotides read TGTGCCAGCAGCTTACACCCACTAGGTGACACTGAAGCTTTCTTT. It is translated as CASSLHPLGDTEAFF.

In DNA, the CDR3 is TGTGCCAGCAGCTTAGCGACTAGCGGGATTGGATCCTACGAGCAGTACTTC. Translation gives CASSLATSGIGSYEQYF. The chain uses TRBV11-3 and TRBJ2-7; 11 bases match TRBD2. This CDR3 spans 17 amino acids. Unmatched junction bases numbered 6, after V lost 1 base and J lost 1 base. CDR1 and CDR2 (germline): SGHNT, YENEEA.

This clone was observed once. The J gene is TRBJ1-1, the V gene TRBV5-1; 7 bases are a match to TRBD1. Trimming took 4 bases from V and 1 from J; bases not matched to a gene: 4. The CDR3 runs 14 residues. Germline CDR1 SGHRS, CDR2 YFSETQ. The CDR3 DNA reads TGCGCCAGCAGCCAGGGGGTCGGGAACACTGAAGCTTTCTTT. Residues: CASSQGVGNTEAFF. Using reference TRBV5-1 and TRBJ1-1 for the parts outside the CDR3, the full variable domain is KAGVTQTPRYLIKTRGQQVTLSCSPISGHRSVSWYQQTPGQGLQFLFEYFSETQRNKGNFPGRFSGRQFSNSRSEMNVSTLELGDSALYLCASSQGVGNTEAFFGQGTRLTVV.

The chain uses TRBV6-4 and TRBJ2-7; the match to TRBD2 covers 10 bases. Germline V gene sequence: CDR1 MRHNA, CDR2 SNTAGT. V was clipped by 5 bases and J by 3 bases; unmatched bases: 19. The CDR3 has 19 residues. CDR3: CASSFGASGRIPEFYEQYF. CDR3 DNA sequence: TGTGCCAGCAGTTTTGGCGCTAGCGGGAGAATACCGGAGTTCTACGAGCAGTACTTC.

In its sample, this clone was seen a few times. The J gene is TRBJ1-1, the V gene TRBV27; TRBD1 aligns across 7 bases. CDR1 is MNHEY and CDR2 is SMNVEV in the germline V gene (reference sequence). The CDR3 sequence is 14 residues long. The V gene end was trimmed by 6 bases and the J gene end by 1 base; junction bases not matched to a gene: 5. The CDR3, as DNA: TGTGCCAGCAGGTGGGACAGATGGAACACTGAAGCTTTCTTT. This gives the protein CASRWDRWNTEAFF.

The rearrangement links TRBV11-3 to TRBJ2-3; D not certain. Looked up from germline, CDR1 is SGHNT and CDR2 is YENEEA. V was shortened by 4 bases and J by 5 bases, with 7 bases between the two germline ends. This CDR3 contains 12 residues. CDR3 DNA sequence: TGTGCCAGCAGCTCGCGATTAGATACGCAGTATTTT. Translated, it gives CASSSRLDTQYF.

The chain employs TRBV19 and TRBJ1-1; D unclear. V lost 4 bases, J lost 1 base, and 10 bases lay in between. The CDR3 totals 14 residues. Germline V gives CDR1 LNHDA, CDR2 SQIVND (reference sequence). CDR3 sequence reads: CASSTYTENTEAFF. Written as DNA, the CDR3 is TGTGCCAGTAGTACCTACACGGAGAACACTGAAGCTTTCTTT.

This chain joins TRBV5-4 and TRBJ1-2; TRBD1 is a possible D gene (6 bases). Germline V CDR1 and CDR2: SGHNT, YYREEE (reference sequence). The CDR3 extends over 15 amino acids. Trimming shortened V by 4 bases and J by 1 base, and 14 bases separated the two germline ends. The CDR3 sequence is CASSLGQTVNYGYTF. Here the CDR3 DNA reads TGTGCCAGCAGCCTAGGACAGACCGTTAACTATGGCTACACCTTC. Full variable domain (outside the CDR3, taken from reference TRBV5-4 and TRBJ1-2): ETGVTQSPTHLIKTRGQQVTLRCSSQSGHNTVSWYQQALGQGPQFIFQYYREEENGRGNFPPRFSGLQFPNYSSELNVNALELDDSALYLCASSLGQTVNYGYTFGSGTRLTVV.

The chain employs TRBV7-2 and TRBJ2-5; no reliable D call. Germline V lookup: CDR1 SGHTA, CDR2 FQGNSA. V lost 1 base and J 2 bases, leaving 5 bases between the germline ends. There are 13 residues in the CDR3. The CDR3 loop is CASSLVVQETQYF. The CDR3 DNA reads as TGTGCCAGCAGCTTAGTGGTGCAAGAGACCCAGTACTTC.

This sequence joins TRBV6-1 and TRBJ1-5; D remains unclear. V lost 0 bases and J lost 13, with 10 bases in between. CDR3 length: 12 amino acids. Germline lookup yields CDR1 MNHNS and CDR2 SASEGT. The CDR3 loop is CASSEALRTQHF. CDR3 nucleotide sequence: TGTGCCAGCAGTGAAGCGCTAAGGACGCAGCATTTT.

The chain recombines TRBV6-5 with TRBJ1-4, with D tentatively TRBD1 (5 bases). V shed 2 bases and J shed 0 bases, with 10 bases lying between them. The germline V gene encodes CDR1 MNHEY and CDR2 SVGAGI. CDR3 length equals 16 residues. In nucleotides, the CDR3 is TGTGCCAGCAGTTACAGGGGAACCGCAACTAATGAAAAACTGTTTTTT. It translates to CASSYRGTATNEKLFF.

The rearrangement uses TRBV7-6 and TRBJ2-5; 9 bases are a match to TRBD2. Germline CDR1 is SGHVS and CDR2 is FNYEAQ. V shed 4 bases and J 3 bases; nucleotides not matched to a gene: 15. The CDR3 has 18 residues. The CDR3 spells CASSSQPSSGVKKETQYF. In DNA, the CDR3 is TGTGCCAGCAGCTCCCAACCCTCTAGCGGGGTAAAGAAAGAGACCCAGTACTTC.

This clone was picked up a small number of times. The rearrangement uses TRBV28 and TRBJ1-1, with D unresolved. Between the trimmed V and J ends, which lost 2 bases and 8 bases, there was a span of 9 bases. The length of the CDR3 is 12 residues. Germline V CDR1 and CDR2: MDHEN, SYDVKM. The CDR3 loop is CASSLGLLEAFF. The CDR3 coding sequence is TGTGCCAGCAGTTTAGGTTTACTAGAAGCTTTCTTT.

The chain links TRBV10-3 to TRBJ1-2; D gene uncertain. The CDR3 has 12 residues. The ends were cut back, 3 bases at V and 3 bases at J, with 5 bases in the middle. Germline V gene lookup returns CDR1 ENHRY and CDR2 SYGVKD. DNA of the CDR3: TGTGCCATCAGTGATCAAGACTATGGCTACACCTTC. Protein product: CAISDQDYGYTF.